This T cell receptor beta chain was profiled in a study of T-cell memory formation after mild COVID-19 (TCRdb year 2021). For the study in its entirety: TCR sequence clusters from the two donors were found to be largely donor specific. The cohort was made up of two young adult volunteers, one female and one male, who were previously healthy. In a couple of donors, T-cell clones that expanded and contracted after mild COVID-19 were tracked by sequencing TCRalpha and TCRbeta repertoires over time.

Study-wide conclusions, independent of this receptor: SARS-CoV-2 specificity of the second-wave clones peaking on day 37 was not confirmed. Only two mild cases were covered in the study, and larger cohorts including severe cases with pre-infection samples were considered necessary. Some responding clones were detected in pre-infection memory, suggesting pre-existing cross-reactive memory T cells joined the SARS-CoV-2 response. Clones that contracted from day 15 to 85 showed balanced CD4/CD8 phenotypes, whereas a second wave of clones that expanded from day 15 to 37 leaned towards CD4+. Contracting CD4+ clones appeared mostly in the CM and EM memory subsets, whereas CD8+ clones were enriched in EMRA.

Ficoll-Paque density gradient centrifugation was used to isolate PBMCs. At least ten counts were recorded for this clonotype. What antigen it recognizes has not been identified. Base qualities are not at hand, and no much larger clone is one base apart. The germline V and J ends show losses of 6 bases and 5 bases respectively, and no gene match explains 11 bases of the junction. From the cysteine through the phenylalanine, the CDR3 covers 16 amino acids. The retained sequence is limited to the CDR3, 48 bases, with the frame set at the first base. The germline V gene (reference sequence) gives CDR1 as LNHDA and CDR2 as SQIVND. Instrument used: Illumina NovaSeq 6000. Using 5'RACE with constant-segment primers, TCRalpha and TCRbeta cDNA libraries were constructed, with sample barcodes and unique molecular identifiers added in the process. RNA was extracted from every sample with Trizol reagent. The libraries were amplified in two PCR steps, and the second step added a second sample barcode and Illumina TruSeq adapters. Sequencing of the libraries was done on an Illumina NovaSeq, producing 2 x 150 bp paired-end reads. In the source study's methods: Demultiplexing of reads and collapsing into UMI-guided consensus sequences were performed with migec v1.2.7. Using mixcr v2.1.11, UMI consensuses were aligned to TRA and TRB V and J templates and then assembled into clonotypes. A clonotype was counted as expanded or contracted only when both edgeR and NoisET called the clonotype significant, with the noise models trained on biological replicates. edgeR calls used a false discovery rate-adjusted p below 0.01 and a log2 fold-change threshold of 1. PCA with hierarchical clustering of max-normalized trajectories of the 1000 most abundant clonotypes was used as exploratory dynamics analysis. Each responding clone was given a CD4 or CD8 phenotype based on the CD4+ and CD8+ repertoires, which had been sequenced separately. The public reads were reanalyzed by TCRdb: fastp trimming at Q25, MiXCR alignment, in-frame beta chains only. Every CDR3 protein is listed once, alongside the most common genes and DNA of its rows. For this entry, the V and J calls and clone size follow TCRdb and not the study's own pipeline. The sample table records around 130,000 distinct CDR3 sequences; about 15% of these occur just once. 14% of the sample goes to the ten largest clones.

The sample taken for sequencing was PBMCs or a T cell subset sorted from them (not recorded which). Here the chain combines TRBV19 and TRBJ2-2; 8 central bases correspond to TRBD1. The sequence derives from an adult woman who had mild COVID-19 (a few samples of this study predate the infection). The sample titles of this study are shuffled in the database, so cell type and time point are left out; the donor was told from shared clones. At the DNA level, the sequence is TGTGCCAGTAGCCCAAGGAGGACAGGGTTGACCGGGGAGCTGTTTTTT. This is translated as CASSPRRTGLTGELFF.